This T cell receptor (beta chain) is from a study of shared clonotypes between healthy human individuals. Study at large: Per donor, CD8 memory used one plate, CD8 naive used two, CD4 memory used three and CD4 naive used three. Points from the study as a whole: The rarefaction results pointed to incomplete sorted-subset sequencing despite large depth. In several donors, about 5% of naive CD4 clonotypes appeared in common.

The length of the CDR3 is 15 residues. A remark on this clone: Its target is unknown.

Under the authors' procedure: For the immunoSEQ data, sequences were junction-only without quality scores, so filtering differed. Here immunoSEQ multiplex PCR was the method, and the copy in TCRdb shows in-frame clones only, minus some. The V and J calls and clone size were taken over from that table, and D and trimming were inferred from the DNA. Here the sample spans a few million clones, roughly nine tenths being singletons. This clonotype originated in a man aged 18-30 years in good health. Input material: naive CD4+ T cells sorted from blood. The subset was: CD45RA+ positively selected. V usage is TRBV12-2 and J usage is TRBJ2-7; TRBD1, the D gene given by the table, was not confirmed from the DNA. TRBV12-2 is labeled a pseudogene. The CDR3 coding sequence is TGTGCAAGTCGCTTGCCGGGACAGCGCTCCTACGAGCAGTACTTC. Amino acid sequence: CASRLPGQRSYEQYF.